The text below deals with one T cell receptor beta chain. No cognate antigen has been identified for it. No much larger clone is present one base from it, and per-base qualities are unavailable. Based on the germline V gene (reference sequence), the CDR1 and CDR2 sequences are LNHDA and SQIVND. The V and J ends are trimmed by 6 bases and 3 bases, leaving 14 bases between them. There are 14 amino acids in the CDR3, from cysteine to phenylalanine inclusive. The read is trimmed to its CDR3 DNA, 42 bases read in frame from base 1. The cohort was made up of under 800 healthy bone marrow donors. All cohort members were sampled while nominally healthy, although unrecorded immune exposures were likely present. The donor was CMV seropositive and was included in the group of approximately 300 seropositive cohort members. Every donor gave a peripheral blood sample, and the peripheral blood mononuclear cells from that sample were used for TCR beta sequencing. The Qiagen DNeasy Blood Extraction Kit was used to extract genomic DNA from the blood cell samples.

The protocol used for the library was the immunoSEQ multiplex PCR assay. The multiplex PCR relied on a mix of 60 forward primers for TCR Vbeta segments and 13 reverse primers for TCR Jbeta segments. Amplification of the CDR3 region of rearranged TCR beta genes was performed with a multiplex PCR assay on genomic DNA. On the Illumina HiSeq System, the amplified TCR beta libraries were sequenced as 87-base-pair reads. Regarding the original processing steps: A later analysis tallied around 80 million unique TCR beta chains across the 650 to 750 repertoires, and about 10 million of those chains were shared by two or more donors. A nearest-neighbor algorithm error-corrected the raw reads and collapsed the reads into unique sequences, merging closely related sequences to remove PCR and sequencing errors. To assign V, D and J gene segments, CDR3 sequences were aligned to IMGT reference sequences. Each retained sequence needed at least a six-nucleotide match to both a V gene segment and a J gene segment. Rearrangements were called productive when the CDR3 lacked stop codons and stayed in frame with V and J; all others were non-productive. Following IMGT convention, CDR3 was defined as the stretch from the second conserved V-encoded cysteine up to the conserved J-encoded phenylalanine. Sequences without an unambiguous match to a single V gene segment were excluded from the earlier analysis of several hundred of the donors. In an earlier analysis of about 590 of the donors, a V segment was called functional when productive rearrangements were above 56.7%, and segregating when the standard deviation between donors exceeded 5%. A statistical classification framework was developed to diagnose cytomegalovirus status using the catalog of TCR beta chain sequences. In a later analysis, V and J genes were assigned by comparing TCR nucleotide sequences against IMGT/GENE-DB human TR gene sequences. A later analysis assigned CDR3 sequences and most-parsimonious VDJ recombination scenarios with the TCRdist pipeline. In a later analysis, every TCR beta chain was defined by the combination of its CDR3 amino acid sequence and its V-gene family, and reads without a unique V-gene family were dropped. In a later analysis, 500 to 700 highly shared, low-generation-probability nucleotide sequences were removed to address suspected cross-contamination and a sequencing artifact. In a later analysis, a clonal expansion index for each public chain was calculated from normalized within-repertoire ranks of inferred template counts. Generation probabilities in a later analysis came from a VDJ recombination model fitted to out-of-frame rearrangements, and those results were checked against IGoR. Hypergeometric tests were used in a later analysis to score TCR-TCR, TCR-HLA and TCR-CMV co-occurrence, with a repertoire-size bias correction applied to the TCR pairs. To estimate false discovery rates, a later analysis permuted the HLA or CMV assignments 20 times. A later analysis grouped co-occurring TCRs with DBSCAN, adding TCRdist sequence similarity when clustering within HLA-allele-positive subsets. Repertoires with fewer than 30,000 or more than 120,000 public chains, plus five repertoires with anomalous nucleotide sharing, were excluded from co-occurrence clustering. The immuneACCESS repertoire file appears here via TCRdb, limited to in-frame rearrangements. These files lack a portion of the clones; in checked studies, under half of the deficit traces to unresolved V genes, and the cause of the others is not known. Clonal size and the V and J genes are those of that table, whereas D and trimming came from the DNA. The sample contains 150,000 to 200,000 clones, 70% to 80% of them found a single time. Approximately 0.39% of the sample comes from the top ten.

The sample originates from a study of cytomegalovirus exposure and HLA in healthy donors (dated by TCRdb to about 2017). Some background on the complete study: In an earlier analysis of 450 to 750 of the donors, less than 350 Gb of sequence data and some 120 million unique TCR beta sequences from about 190 million T cells were reported. Approximately 310 gigabases of sequencing data and roughly 90 million unique TCR sequences were included in an early release covering about 620 HLA-typed donors. Of the roughly 400 genotyped donors, roughly 80% fell in the genetic ancestry cluster associated with self-reported Caucasian donors. The aim of the study was to test whether cataloging public T cell receptors could identify signatures of past pathogen exposure. Using immunosequencing, the study profiled T cell repertoires from fewer than 700 subjects and related those repertoires to cytomegalovirus serostatus. Besides the first cohort of around 670 subjects, a separate validation cohort made up of roughly 120 different subjects was used. The study combined high-throughput TCR immunosequencing, statistical association of individual TCRs with disease status, and machine learning to predict cytomegalovirus infection status. To study patterns of TCR occurrence, a later analysis re-analyzed previously published TCR beta repertoires from around 700 donors and added high-resolution HLA genotyping. The later analysis used no new phenotypic data to find candidate immune exposures, relying instead on TCR beta sequences and their occurrence across donors. To decide whether each TCR beta V gene segment behaved as functional or pseudogenic, an earlier analysis of approximately 590 of the donors relied on high-throughput TCR beta sequencing. Alongside the repertoire data, information on donor age, sex, ethnicity and CMV serostatus was compiled. In a later genetic analysis, genome-wide SNP genotypes for about three fifths of the roughly 670 donors were used, and that subset was treated as a discovery cohort. Every repertoire in the discovery cohort had been generated on one and the same sequencing platform. HLA typing included class I and class II loci at four-digit resolution. Typing coverage differed by locus: A, B, C, DRB1 and DQB1 were typed in roughly 620-630 donors, DQA1 in about 500, DPA1 in approximately 600, and DPB1 in approximately 450. A handful of DR-DQ haplotypes were handled as single units for association and clustering because linkage in the cohort was strong. Among roughly 400 genotyped donors of the cohort, an average of around 250,000 unique TCR beta nucleotide sequences was sequenced per donor, of which approximately 18% were non-productive.

Overall results and qualifications from the work: The presence/absence analyses assumed that sequencing depth was roughly uniform across donors, and that assumption may not be true. Some IMGT-functional V segments, including TRBV6-2 and TRBV6-3, could not be distinguished by the 87-base-pair reads and were therefore excluded. At a false discovery rate of 0.05, a later analysis linked under 20,000 TCR beta sequences to specific HLA alleles. In an earlier analysis of about 540 of the donors, most TCR beta V segments were observed in productive rearrangements about 87% or about 30% of the time, broadly matching IMGT annotations. A further reported finding was that TCR beta sequences accurately predicted the HLA-A and HLA-B alleles for most subjects in the first cohort. Because counts were too low, about 15 rarely observed V segments, including chromosome 9 orphons, were left out of the earlier analysis of several hundred of the donors. A total of some 180 TCR beta chains were listed by the study as associated with cytomegalovirus. Most CMV-associated TCR beta chains appeared to be HLA-restricted in a later analysis, and the HLA associations seemed to be driven largely by CMV exposure. Most TCR sequences were observed very rarely across donors, whereas some public TCRs were present in many individuals. A later genetic analysis associated a missense DCLRE1C variant with V-gene and J-gene trimming of TCR beta chains, and an independent cohort replicated the association. The authors suggested that the approach could potentially be extended to other disease states and immunological phenotypes. Only TCR beta chains were sequenced in this cohort, and the absence of alpha or paired-chain data limited detectable features. In both the original and validation cohorts, the classifier was reported to diagnose cytomegalovirus status with high specificity and sensitivity. When HLA alleles, especially DR and DQ, strongly co-occurred, TCR associations were difficult to assign to individual alleles. In a later analysis, the rate of TCR association differed among HLA loci, with DRB1 alleles having the most associated TCRs and HLA-C alleles having the fewest. For the cohort, immune exposure information was limited to CMV serostatus. Because HLA typing was unavailable for some donors at each locus, only the typed subset was used in association tests. According to a later analysis, parvovirus B19, influenza, CMV and Epstein-Barr virus appeared linked to several top co-occurrence clusters. In a later analysis, HLA-associated TCR beta chains were found to be more clonally expanded and to have lower generation probabilities than equally common non-associated chains. A later genetic analysis reported fewer N-insertions in productive TCRs among donors in an Asian-associated ancestry cluster than the approximately 670-donor mean. Linkage disequilibrium might explain the correlated functional status among segregating V segments, but an unknown experimental factor could not be ruled out. In vitro tests confirmed that a few of the cytomegalovirus-associated TCR beta chains recognize cytomegalovirus antigens. A cluster of highly shared sequence variants was judged likely to represent a technical artifact of the sequencing pipeline.

The chain uses TRBV19 and TRBJ1-1; TRBD1 could be the D gene, as 6 bases match. The receptor was isolated from a male donor in good health and CMV-seropositive. The material sequenced was PBMCs. CDR3 loop: CASSPDRLHTEAFF. The DNA sequence is as follows: TGTGCCAGTAGCCCCGACAGGTTACACACTGAAGCTTTCTTT. Reference TRBV19 and TRBJ1-1 proteins supply the regions before and after the CDR3; the full variable domain is: DGGITQSPKYLFRKEGQNVTLSCEQNLNHDAMYWYRQDPGQGLRLIYYSQIVNDFQKGDIAEGYSVSREKKESFPLTVTSAQKNPTAFYLCASSPDRLHTEAFFGQGTRLTVV.